The sample holds a few counts of the clone carrying this T cell receptor beta chain. No antigen is known for it. This CDR3 is also generated by other DNA sequences in the sample. This sample is drawn from a study of beta chain features in type 1 diabetes. V gave up 0 bases and J gave up 4 bases, with 8 bases separating them. CDR3 size: 14 residues. The germline CDR1 and CDR2 sequences are SGHRS and YFSETQ. The study, taken as a whole, reports: Shorter TCRB CDR3s, moderately but significantly so, marked every one of the four CD4+ subsets in Type 1 diabetes patients. Individuals with type 1 diabetes displayed fewer insertions and more deletions at VDJ junctions.

Reverse transcribing all isolated RNA meant expressed TCRB transcripts were sequenced. Repertoires were generated with immunoSEQ multiplex PCR, while TCRdb's copy carries only in-frame clones and drops some. Of around 300,000 clones listed, under 8.5% are singletons. This chain uses TRBV5-1 with TRBJ2-1; D gene ambiguous. The TCR was taken from a woman in her late teens or twenties in good health. The sequenced material came from central memory CD4+ T cells from blood. The chain's CDR3 is CASSLDRRYNEQFF. Here the CDR3 DNA reads TGCGCCAGCAGCTTGGACCGGCGATACAATGAGCAGTTCTTC.